The clone carrying this T cell receptor beta chain was seen more than once but under ten times. Its specificity is not known. V gave up 4 bases and J gave up 9 bases, with 16 bases separating them. Germline values: CDR1 MRHNA, CDR2 SNTAGT. This CDR3 contains 14 residues. PCR was performed using 60 Vbeta and 13 Jbeta primers. Method: immunoSEQ multiplex PCR; TCRdb's copy keeps in-frame clones and lacks some. The sample contains 55,000 to 75,000 clones, around 70% of which appear only once. These data come from a study of cytomegalovirus exposure and HLA in healthy donors. Overall study results and limits: Most CMV-associated TCR beta chains were later found to appear HLA-restricted.

The clonotype comes from a human donor in good health. The V and J genes are TRBV6-4 and TRBJ2-1, with TRBD2 as a possible D gene (6 bases). Specimen: PBMCs. The CDR3 sequence: CASSAYRDSTEQFF. CDR3 nucleotides: TGTGCCAGCAGTGCCTACCGGGACTCTACTGAGCAGTTCTTC.